A selection of T cell receptor beta chains follows, all from one sample in a study of cytomegalovirus exposure and HLA in healthy donors. TCRdb's copy holds only in-frame clones and misses some; the assay was immunoSEQ multiplex PCR. Of 60,000 to 75,000 clones listed, about 74% were seen once; the top ten hold about 20%. Sequencing used PBMCs. The receptors stem from a woman younger than 45 in good health and CMV-seropositive. Both conserved end residues are part of each CDR3. Fields, in order: CDR3 protein, D gene, CDR3 length, J gene, V gene. A D gene is named only where the DNA matches it firmly.

CASSSLRQGPYEQYF,TRBD1,15,TRBJ2-7,TRBV28
CASSSDRVGADTQYF,TRBD1,15,TRBJ2-3,TRBV5-1
CSVVSGMNTEAFF,NA,13,TRBJ1-1,TRBV29-1
CASRRTAMNTEAFF,NA,14,TRBJ1-1,TRBV6-1
CASSLELAYSYEQYF,NA,15,TRBJ2-7,TRBV7-9
CASSLTSGSPEQFF,TRBD2,14,TRBJ2-1,TRBV5-1
CASGLEPGTEAFF,NA,13,TRBJ1-1,TRBV12-5
CASTQGGTEAFF,NA,12,TRBJ1-1,TRBV25-1
CASSPNLVGLWGYTF,NA,15,TRBJ1-2,TRBV4-1
CASSDKRPPGNIQYF,NA,15,TRBJ2-4,TRBV2
CAWSKASGGYEQFF,NA,14,TRBJ2-1,TRBV30
CASSSPGFYGYTF,NA,13,TRBJ1-2,TRBV28
CASSHTGQGEQPQHF,TRBD1,15,TRBJ1-5,TRBV4-1
CATGLTVYEQYF,NA,12,TRBJ2-7,TRBV11-2
CASSSYGQPYEQYF,NA,14,TRBJ2-7,TRBV28
CASSVVAGGHLGYTF,NA,15,TRBJ1-2,TRBV9
CASRDRTLEKLFF,TRBD1,13,TRBJ1-4,TRBV25-1
CASSPPRGLNYGYTF,NA,15,TRBJ1-2,TRBV28
CASSPMTSGSYNEQFF,TRBD2,16,TRBJ2-1,TRBV18
CASSLTQGGTGELFF,NA,15,TRBJ2-2,TRBV7-2
CASSVEQVVDEQFF,NA,14,TRBJ2-1,TRBV9
CASSETGRGYTF,NA,12,TRBJ1-2,TRBV25-1
CASSVAVSSYEQYF,NA,14,TRBJ2-7,TRBV9
CASSPGQGINEQFF,TRBD1,14,TRBJ2-1,TRBV4-1
CASSLFREVVDTQYF,TRBD2,15,TRBJ2-3,TRBV6-5
CASSLGQDYQPQHF,NA,14,TRBJ1-5,TRBV7-9
CSVEPDTGELFF,NA,12,TRBJ2-2,TRBV29-1
CASSLDTGIAGGTQYF,NA,16,TRBJ2-5,TRBV5-4
CAWRRTGNTGELFF,TRBD1,14,TRBJ2-2,TRBV30
CASRDDREYGYTF,TRBD1,13,TRBJ1-2,TRBV10-2
CASSQAFDALGGNTGELFF,NA,19,TRBJ2-2,TRBV4-2
CAWSTGLRGNEVFSGANVLTF,NA,21,TRBJ2-6,TRBV30
CASSPTGFGGYTF,NA,13,TRBJ1-2,TRBV11-2
CSVWLGHTEAFF,NA,12,TRBJ1-1,TRBV29-1
CASSQGKGSSGANVLTF,NA,17,TRBJ2-6,TRBV4-1
CASSVDRRAKNIQYF,NA,15,TRBJ2-4,TRBV6-1
CASSLTHSNEQYF,NA,13,TRBJ2-7,TRBV7-9
CASSRWAQETQYF,NA,13,TRBJ2-5,TRBV5-4
CASSSKGAYEQYF,NA,13,NA,TRBV7-2
CAWSSGEYGYTF,NA,12,TRBJ1-2,TRBV30
CASSPAGSFEQYF,NA,13,TRBJ2-7,TRBV7-6
CASSFGQGAWSSYEQYF,TRBD1,17,TRBJ2-7,TRBV11-2
CASSQDSGYGYTF,NA,13,TRBJ1-2,TRBV4-1
CAWATGNTGELFF,NA,13,TRBJ2-2,TRBV30
CASSPDRGFGYTF,TRBD1,13,TRBJ1-2,TRBV18
CAWSWARSDTQYF,NA,13,TRBJ2-3,TRBV30
CASSEGQVPYEQYF,NA,14,TRBJ2-7,TRBV9
CASSHGGPTEAFF,NA,13,TRBJ1-1,TRBV4-2
CASSDQGLTQYF,NA,12,TRBJ2-3,TRBV2
CASSLGQGVTDTQYF,TRBD1,15,TRBJ2-3,TRBV5-1
CASSPQGQLNTEAFF,TRBD1,15,TRBJ1-1,TRBV27
CTSSQVGDRGLVLAGGETQYF,NA,21,TRBJ2-5,TRBV1
CASSLRQGDGYTF,TRBD1,13,TRBJ1-2,TRBV7-2
CASSEGPATGVGYTF,TRBD1,15,TRBJ1-2,TRBV6-1
CASSLRRSNTEAFF,NA,14,TRBJ1-1,TRBV28
CARSLDTETQYF,NA,12,TRBJ2-5,TRBV5-3